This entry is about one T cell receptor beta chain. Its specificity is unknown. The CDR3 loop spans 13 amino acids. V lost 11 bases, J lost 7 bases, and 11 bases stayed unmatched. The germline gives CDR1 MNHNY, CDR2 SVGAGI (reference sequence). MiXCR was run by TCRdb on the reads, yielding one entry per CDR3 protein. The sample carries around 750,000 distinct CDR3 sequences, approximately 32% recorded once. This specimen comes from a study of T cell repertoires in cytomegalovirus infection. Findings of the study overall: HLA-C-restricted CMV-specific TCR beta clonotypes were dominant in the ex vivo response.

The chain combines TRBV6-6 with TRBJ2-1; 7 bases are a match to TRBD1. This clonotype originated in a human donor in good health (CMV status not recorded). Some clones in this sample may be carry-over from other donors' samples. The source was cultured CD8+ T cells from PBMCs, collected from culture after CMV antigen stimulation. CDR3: CAGQTGMLNEQFF. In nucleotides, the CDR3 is TGTGCCGGTCAGACAGGGATGTTGAATGAGCAGTTCTTC.